The T cell receptor beta chain described here comes from a study of CD8 T cells in ankylosing spondylitis. Study-wide results and caveats: CD8+ by phenotype, disease-linked clones were relatively rare in peripheral blood. Significant enrichment of disease-linked clones was reportedly seen in matched ankylosing spondylitis synovial fluid.

As to this clonotype: Its antigen is unknown.

The CDR3 is 14 amino acids. Germline V gene lookup returns CDR1 MNHEY and CDR2 SVGEGT. Trimming took 6 bases from V and 4 from J, leaving 14 bases between them. The authors made TCR beta libraries by quantitative 5'-RACE with molecular barcodes. TCRdb ran MiXCR on the 5' RACE reads and lists one entry per CDR3 protein. The data hold around 210,000 distinct CDR3 sequences, with approximately 7.6% observed a single time. This receptor was obtained from a female donor with ankylosing spondylitis or in good health (not recorded which). The material sequenced was blood, either unsorted or a sorted T cell fraction (not recorded which). The rearrangement uses TRBV6-2 or TRBV6-3 and TRBJ2-3; D tentatively fits TRBD1 or TRBD2 (5 bases each). CDR3 sequence (DNA): TGTGCCAGCAGCACCGGGGCCAATGCAGATACGCAGTATTTT. Amino acids: CASSTGANADTQYF.